Below are 27 T cell receptor beta chains sequenced from a single sample in a study of blood T cell repertoires in COVID-19. The protocol was immunoSEQ multiplex PCR, while the TCRdb copy is restricted to in-frame clones and leaves out a portion. This table holds a few hundred thousand clones, approximately 89% found once. The sequenced sample was peripheral blood. The receptors were sampled from a man aged 35-49 years who had recovered from COVID-19.

The chain combines TRBV5-1 with TRBJ2-2; 8 bases fit TRBD2. With V trimmed by 0 bases and J by 5 bases, 3 bases remained unmatched. Per germline, CDR1 SGHRS and CDR2 YFSETQ. The CDR3 has 15 residues. CDR3 in DNA: TGCGCCAGCAGCTTGGATGGCGGGAGGACCGGGGAGCTGTTTTTT. Its protein product is CASSLDGGRTGELFF.

The genes are TRBV6-1 and TRBJ1-6; D gene unclear. The CDR3 extends over 15 amino acids. Trimming took 2 bases from V and 7 from J, leaving 12 bases between them. Germline CDR1 reads MNHNS; CDR2 reads SASEGT. The CDR3 region has the DNA TGTGCCAGCAGTGAATTTGGAGGTCGGAATTCACCCCTCCACTTT. Translating gives CASSEFGGRNSPLHF.

In its sample, this clone was seen a few times. V gene TRBV11-2 combines with J gene TRBJ2-7; D ambiguous. The V end was cut by 2 bases, the J end by 3 bases, with 8 bases between. CDR3 length: 13 residues. Germline V gives CDR1 SGHAT, CDR2 FQNNGV. The DNA for the CDR3 is TGTGCCAGCAGCTTATCAGATAACTACGAGCAGTACTTC. Translating gives CASSLSDNYEQYF.

The chain carries TRBV7-2 and TRBJ2-7, with a possible D match to TRBD1 (6 bases). The CDR3 is made up of 15 amino acids. Germline lookup yields CDR1 SGHTA and CDR2 FQGNSA. The germline V and J ends were trimmed by 5 bases and 3 bases, with 17 bases remaining between them. The DNA of the CDR3 is TGTGCCAGCAGCCAGGGGCAGCTGTACCGCTACGAGCAGTACTTC. Protein: CASSQGQLYRYEQYF.

The V and J genes are TRBV29-1 and TRBJ1-2; no firm D call. This CDR3 is built from 12 residues. The germline V and J ends were trimmed by 5 bases and 0 bases, with 7 bases remaining between them. Per the germline V gene, CDR1 is SQVTM and CDR2 is ANQGSEA. The DNA for the CDR3 is TGCAGCGTTCGAGTCACTAACTATGGCTACACCTTC. Translation gives CSVRVTNYGYTF.

The rearrangement joins TRBV12-5 to TRBJ2-1; perhaps TRBD1 as D (7 bases). The CDR3 spans 17 residues. The germline V gene has CDR1 LGHNT and CDR2 FRNRAP. V shed 6 bases and J shed 7 bases, with 25 bases lying between them. CDR3 sequence: CASGPSFGRGDTNEQFF. DNA of the CDR3: TGTGCTAGTGGCCCTTCTTTCGGCAGGGGGGATACTAATGAGCAGTTCTTC.

The rearrangement links TRBV5-1 to TRBJ2-2; D unclear. V shed 3 bases and J shed 1 base, with 10 bases lying between them. CDR1 and CDR2 from the germline V gene are SGHRS and YFSETQ. The CDR3 extends over 15 amino acids. CDR3 DNA: TGCGCCAGCAGCTCCAACCCGGTGAACACCGGGGAGCTGTTTTTT. Translation: CASSSNPVNTGELFF.

J is TRBJ1-1 and V is TRBV12-5, with 7 bases identical to TRBD1. Germline V lookup: CDR1 LGHNT, CDR2 FRNRAP. V was pared by 7 bases and J by 2 bases, with 10 bases of the junction left unmatched. The CDR3 consists of 15 residues. The CDR3: CASELDRPYNTEAFF. The CDR3 DNA follows: TGTGCTAGTGAACTGGACAGGCCCTACAACACTGAAGCTTTCTTT.

The V gene is TRBV7-2, the J gene TRBJ2-7; D is uncertain. This CDR3 has 15 residues. CDR1 and CDR2 (germline): SGHTA, FQGNSA. The V gene lost 7 bases and the J gene lost 4 bases, with 20 bases spanning the gap. Here the CDR3 DNA reads TGTGCCAGCAACCCCGGTCGCGGTTTTTCGTACGAGCAGTACTTC. Amino acid sequence: CASNPGRGFSYEQYF.

This chain links TRBV2 with TRBJ2-7; 11 nucleotides align to TRBD2. With 7 bases clipped from V and 0 bases from J, the junction kept 8 bases outside the gene matches. This CDR3 is built from 16 residues. Germline-derived CDR1 and CDR2 are SNHLY and FYNNEI. Here the CDR3 DNA reads TGTGCCAGCATCTACATAGGGACTAGCGGCTCCTACGAGCAGTACTTC. Translation gives CASIYIGTSGSYEQYF. The whole variable domain, filled in from reference TRBV2 and TRBJ2-7, reads EPEVTQTPSHQVTQMGQEVILRCVPISNHLYFYWYRQILGQKVEFLVSFYNNEISEKSEIFDDQFSVERPDGSNFTLKIRSTKLEDSAMYFCASIYIGTSGSYEQYFGPGTRLTVT.

The chain links TRBV3-1 (or the pseudogene TRBV3-2) to TRBJ2-2; 10 nucleotides line up with TRBD2. Trimming removed 3 bases from V and 9 bases from J; junction bases left unmatched: 4. Germline V gene data show CDR1 as LGHDT and CDR2 as YNNKEL (reference sequence). This CDR3 comprises 14 residues. The CDR3 protein is CASSHLAGVWELFF. In DNA form, the CDR3 reads TGTGCCAGCAGCCATCTAGCGGGAGTCTGGGAGCTGTTTTTT.

The chain has TRBV5-1 and TRBJ1-4, with 8 bases matching TRBD1. The V gene end was trimmed by 4 bases and the J gene end by 3 bases; junction bases not matched to a gene: 5. The CDR3 length is 15 residues. Germline V gene sequence: CDR1 SGHRS, CDR2 YFSETQ. CDR3 amino acids: CASSTTGGPNEKLFF. CDR3 coding DNA: TGCGCCAGCAGCACTACAGGGGGTCCTAATGAAAAACTGTTTTTT.

The genes are TRBV7-2 and TRBJ2-7; no definite D call. Germline CDR1 and CDR2: SGHTA and FQGNSA. Trimming cost V 2 bases and J 6 bases, with 14 bases left between them. The CDR3 spans 14 residues. In nucleotides, the CDR3 is TGTGCCAGCAGCTTATGGCAGGATGGCCCCGAGCAGTACTTC. It yields the protein CASSLWQDGPEQYF.

There are a few counts of this clone. J is TRBJ1-1 and V is TRBV6-4, with 7 bases aligning to TRBD1. The CDR3 spans 14 residues. Per germline, CDR1 MRHNA and CDR2 SNTAGT. The CDR3 here is CVIKRDSWNTEAFF. CDR3 in DNA: TGTGTGATAAAAAGGGACAGCTGGAACACTGAAGCTTTCTTT.

The CDR3 loop is CASSRGLAGVHEQFF. Here the CDR3 DNA reads TGTGCCAGCAGCCGCGGACTAGCGGGAGTACATGAGCAGTTCTTC. The V gene is TRBV7-9, the J gene TRBJ2-1; TRBD2 aligns across 13 bases. CDR1 SEHNR and CDR2 FQNEAQ come from the germline V gene (reference sequence). Trimming cost V 5 bases and J 8 bases; bases outside gene matches: 6. There are 15 residues in the CDR3.

The chain uses TRBV9 and TRBJ1-2; D is unclear. CDR1 is SGDLS and CDR2 is YYNGEE in the germline V gene. The CDR3 length is 13 residues. V was shortened by 0 bases and J by 6 bases, with 9 bases between the two germline ends. CDR3 region: CASSVDPGDGYTF. In nucleotides, the CDR3 is TGTGCCAGCAGCGTAGACCCCGGAGATGGCTACACCTTC.

The chain joins TRBV2 to TRBJ1-5; the D is unclear. CDR1 is SNHLY, CDR2 FYNNEI, per germline. This CDR3 spans 15 amino acids. V lost 2 bases and J lost 6, with 14 bases in between. The CDR3 region has the DNA TGTGCCAGCAGTGAACAGGCCCCAGGCCCTCAGCCCCAGCATTTT. It encodes CASSEQAPGPQPQHF.

This rearrangement joins TRBV5-1 to TRBJ2-1, with TRBD2 matching 9 bases. V lost 6 bases, J lost 3 bases, and 7 bases stayed unmatched. This CDR3 is 15 amino acids long. CDR1 is SGHRS, CDR2 YFSETQ, per germline. The CDR3 loop reads CASTQTSGGYNEQFF. In DNA form, the CDR3 reads TGCGCCAGCACCCAGACTAGCGGTGGCTACAATGAGCAGTTCTTC. The full variable domain, rest sourced from reference TRBV5-1 and TRBJ2-1, is KAGVTQTPRYLIKTRGQQVTLSCSPISGHRSVSWYQQTPGQGLQFLFEYFSETQRNKGNFPGRFSGRQFSNSRSEMNVSTLELGDSALYLCASTQTSGGYNEQFFGPGTRLTVL.

This sequence joins TRBV14 and TRBJ2-7, with D possibly TRBD2 on 5 matching bases. V lost 1 base and J 2 bases, leaving 15 bases between the germline ends. Germline V lookup: CDR1 SGHDN, CDR2 FVKESK. The CDR3 length is 16 residues. The CDR3 DNA reads as TGTGCCAGCAGCCAAGTCGGACTTCCTATGGCCTACGAGCAGTACTTC. As protein: CASSQVGLPMAYEQYF.

The chain carries TRBV5-1 and TRBJ2-5; tentatively, D is TRBD2 (6 bases). CDR3 size: 14 residues. The V end was cut by 2 bases, the J end by 5 bases, with 13 bases between. Germline V CDR1 and CDR2: SGHRS, YFSETQ. The CDR3 region has the DNA TGCGCCAGCAGCTTTGGAGGGAGAGGGGAGACCCAGTACTTC. Its translation: CASSFGGRGETQYF.

The J gene is TRBJ1-2, the V gene TRBV29-1; D ambiguous. CDR3 length: 11 amino acids. Germline V CDR1 and CDR2: SQVTM, ANQGSEA. Trimming stripped 6 bases from V and 7 bases from J, with 12 bases between. CDR3 loop: CSVEVVGGYTF. The CDR3 bases are TGCAGCGTCGAGGTCGTGGGTGGCTACACCTTC.

A note on this clone: This sample includes further DNA sequences coding for the same CDR3. The J gene is TRBJ2-1, the V gene TRBV5-4; 7 positions agree with TRBD2. The V and J ends lost 4 bases and 5 bases, in that order; junction bases with no gene match: 9. This CDR3 has 15 amino acids. Germline loops: CDR1 SGHNT, CDR2 YYREEE (reference sequence). The CDR3 DNA is TGTGCCAGCAGCCTGGCAGGGCTAGCGGACAATGAGCAGTTCTTC. Its translation: CASSLAGLADNEQFF.

The chain is built from TRBV6-5 and TRBJ2-3, with D perhaps matching TRBD2 (5 bases). CDR1 and CDR2 (germline): MNHEY, SVGAGI. V shed 6 bases and J shed 8 bases, with 15 bases lying between them. The CDR3 spans 13 residues. CDR3 sequence (DNA): TGTGCCAGCAGGGTAGCGCCCGCGGGTACGCAGTATTTT. This encodes CASRVAPAGTQYF.

This chain connects TRBV29-1 to TRBJ1-1; the match to TRBD1 covers 7 bases. Germline CDR1 is SQVTM and CDR2 is ANQGSEA. The CDR3 extends over 13 amino acids. The J segment lost 2 bases and the V segment lost 5 bases, leaving 5 bases of the junction unmatched. CDR3 amino acids: CSVYGTANTEAFF. CDR3 in DNA: TGCAGCGTTTACGGGACAGCCAACACTGAAGCTTTCTTT.

Here the CDR3 DNA reads TGTGCCAGCAGTCAGACTAGACAAGAGACCCAGTACTTC. Protein product: CASSQTRQETQYF. The chain couples TRBV6-6 to TRBJ2-5; the D gene is possibly TRBD2 (6 bases). Trimming pared 5 bases from V and 2 bases from J, leaving 9 bases between. Germline V gene lookup returns CDR1 MNHNY and CDR2 SVGAGI (reference sequence). This CDR3 has 13 amino acids.

The chain carries TRBV30 and TRBJ1-2; TRBD1 matches at 7 bases. The CDR3 sequence is 13 residues long. V was clipped by 5 bases and J by 8 bases; unmatched bases: 11. Germline V gene lookup returns CDR1 GTSNPN and CDR2 SVGIG (reference sequence). CDR3 protein: CAWAPGGLQGYTF. DNA of the CDR3: TGTGCCTGGGCCCCAGGGGGGCTGCAGGGCTACACCTTC.

This clone was recorded a few times. V is TRBV18 and J is TRBJ2-5, with TRBD1 matching over 8 bases. The CDR3 totals 14 residues. Germline V lookup: CDR1 KGHSH, CDR2 LQKENI. J gave up 6 bases and V 6 bases, and 9 bases lay outside the gene matches. This CDR3 is CASSPGQGAQTQYF. The CDR3 region has the DNA TGTGCCAGCTCGCCGGGGCAGGGGGCCCAGACCCAGTACTTC.